This is a list of T cell receptor beta chains from one sample in a study of T cell responses to AZD1222 COVID-19 vaccine. Sequencing was performed with immunoSEQ multiplex PCR; in TCRdb, only in-frame clones are kept and a portion is missing. This sample has 150,000 to 190,000 clones, with approximately 90% found just once. The sequencing here drew on peripheral blood, taken on day 0 of AZD1222 vaccination. The receptors were gathered from an adult in good health. CDR3s include the opening cysteine and the closing phenylalanine or tryptophan. Fields, in order: clone size, J gene, V gene, D gene, CDR3 protein, CDR3 DNA. D genes are given only for firm matches. A clone size is listed for some rows: how often the clone was seen (once, few, many), or a class if it is expanded.

. | TRBJ1-3 | TRBV4-1 | . | CASSRQGLTLSGNTIYF | TGCGCCAGCAGCAGGCAGGGCCTTACCCTCTCTGGAAACACCATATATTTT
. | TRBJ2-5 | TRBV19 | . | CASSVPGHRPIYQETQYF | TGTGCCAGTAGTGTACCGGGACATCGACCTATCTACCAAGAGACCCAGTACTTC
. | TRBJ1-6 | TRBV7-2 | . | CASSFPDRNSPLHF | TGTGCCAGCAGCTTCCCGGACAGAAATTCACCCCTCCACTTT
. | TRBJ1-1 | TRBV5-4 | . | CASSPGTLEAFF | TGTGCCAGCAGCCCCGGGACACTTGAAGCTTTCTTT
once | TRBJ2-1 | TRBV4-1 | . | CASSRPFRDHPAVGQFF | TGCGCCAGCAGCAGACCTTTTCGGGACCACCCTGCGGTCGGGCAGTTCTTC
. | TRBJ1-2 | TRBV12-3/TRBV12-4 | . | CASSFEGRRLF | TGTGCCAGCAGTTTTGAGGGCAGGAGGCTCTTC
. | TRBJ1-1 | TRBV3-1/TRBV3-2 | TRBD1 | CASSRLQGTEAFF | TGTGCCAGCAGCCGCCTACAGGGGACTGAAGCTTTCTTT
. | TRBJ2-2 | TRBV4-2 | TRBD2 | CASSQLSGRARGELFF | TGTGCCAGCAGCCAGCTCAGCGGGAGGGCCAGAGGGGAGCTGTTTTTT
. | TRBJ2-1 | TRBV4-1 | TRBD2 | CASSSGLADYNEQFF | TGCGCCAGCAGCTCCGGACTAGCGGACTACAATGAGCAGTTCTTC
. | TRBJ2-7 | TRBV4-2 | . | CASSQEYRADEQYF | TGTGCCAGCAGCCAGGAATATCGGGCGGACGAGCAGTACTTC
. | TRBJ2-7 | TRBV25-1 | TRBD1 | CASSELGPTGATDYEQYF | TGTGCCAGCAGTGAATTAGGACCGACAGGGGCGACAGACTACGAGCAGTACTTC
. | TRBJ2-7 | TRBV28 | . | CASSPTYEQYF | TGTGCCAGCAGTCCCACCTACGAGCAGTACTTC
. | TRBJ2-2 | TRBV11-2 | TRBD2 | CASSPDGTSAVNTGELFF | TGTGCCAGCAGCCCGGACGGGACTAGCGCTGTTAACACCGGGGAGCTGTTTTTT
. | TRBJ2-1 | TRBV29-1 | TRBD2 | CSVGPETSGRNEQFF | TGCAGCGTCGGACCCGAGACTAGCGGGAGGAATGAGCAGTTCTTC
. | TRBJ1-2 | TRBV30 | . | CAWSVWAANYGYTF | TGTGCCTGGAGTGTGTGGGCTGCTAACTATGGCTACACCTTC
. | TRBJ2-5 | TRBV14 | . | CASSEGGSLPETQYF | TGTGCCAGCAGCGAAGGTGGCAGCCTTCCGGAGACCCAGTACTTC
. | TRBJ1-6 | TRBV28 | . | CASSSPANMNSPLHF | TGTGCCAGCAGTTCCCCGGCCAATATGAATTCACCCCTCCACTTT
. | TRBJ1-2 | TRBV12-3/TRBV12-4 | TRBD1 | CASSFRQGVGYTF | TGTGCCAGCAGTTTCCGGCAGGGGGTAGGCTACACCTTC
. | TRBJ2-2 | TRBV10-3 | . | CAIQFGLNTGELFF | TGTGCCATACAGTTCGGACTGAACACCGGGGAGCTGTTTTTT
. | TRBJ2-7 | TRBV27 | TRBD1 | CASSLQGIYYEQYF | TGTGCCAGCAGTCTACAGGGGATATACTACGAGCAGTACTTC
. | TRBJ1-4 | TRBV28 | . | CASRRATNEKLFF | TGTGCCAGCAGGCGCGCAACTAATGAAAAACTGTTTTTT
. | TRBJ1-2 | TRBV7-9 | TRBD1 | CASSLAQGRANYGYTF | TGTGCCAGCAGCTTAGCACAGGGGCGAGCTAACTATGGCTACACCTTC
once | TRBJ2-3 | TRBV28 | . | CASSSYRDTQYF | TGTGCCAGCAGCTCATATAGAGATACGCAGTATTTT
. | TRBJ2-5 | TRBV28 | TRBD2 | CASTRAGGGETQYF | TGTGCCAGCACCCGAGCGGGAGGAGGTGAGACCCAGTACTTC
few | TRBJ1-6 | TRBV7-3 | . | CASSLDISYNSPLHF | TGTGCCAGCAGCCTAGACATCTCCTATAATTCACCCCTCCACTTT
. | TRBJ1-1 | TRBV3-1/TRBV3-2 | . | CASSQARANTEAFF | TGTGCCAGCAGCCAAGCCAGGGCGAACACTGAAGCTTTCTTT
. | TRBJ2-5 | TRBV5-4 | TRBD2 | CASSLRGLAGAGETQYF | TGTGCCAGCAGCTTGCGGGGACTAGCGGGAGCAGGGGAGACCCAGTACTTC
. | TRBJ2-3 | TRBV6-5 | . | CASSYVLGFGQYF | TGTGCCAGCAGTTATGTGTTGGGGTTTGGGCAGTATTTT
few | TRBJ1-4 | TRBV4-2 | TRBD1 | CASSQDLGTGGEKLFF | TGTGCCAGCAGCCAAGATCTTGGGACAGGGGGTGAAAAACTGTTTTTT
. | TRBJ1-2 | TRBV19 | . | CASSWVEGYGYTF | TGTGCCAGTAGTTGGGTAGAGGGCTATGGCTACACCTTC
. | TRBJ2-3 | TRBV6-2/TRBV6-3 | TRBD2 | CASSYSSGRPTDTQYF | TGTGCCAGCAGTTACTCTAGCGGGAGGCCCACAGATACGCAGTATTTT
. | TRBJ1-1 | TRBV11-3 | . | CASSVGGMNTEAFF | TGTGCCAGCAGCGTCGGGGGTATGAACACTGAAGCTTTCTTT
. | TRBJ2-3 | TRBV14 | TRBD2 | CASSHRLAGVPDTQYF | TGTGCCAGCAGCCACAGACTAGCGGGAGTACCGGATACGCAGTATTTT
once | TRBJ1-5 | TRBV27 | TRBD1 | CASSPGTGVLPQHF | TGTGCCAGCAGCCCCGGGACAGGGGTATTACCCCAGCATTTT
. | TRBJ1-4 | TRBV27 | . | CASSYGGGEKLFF | TGTGCCAGCAGTTACGGTGGCGGAGAAAAACTGTTTTTT
. | TRBJ2-1 | TRBV7-3 | . | CASSPPPYNEQFF | TGTGCCAGCAGCCCTCCCCCCTACAATGAGCAGTTCTTC
. | TRBJ1-5 | TRBV27 | . | CASSFGGNQPQHF | TGTGCCAGCAGTTTTGGGGGGAATCAGCCCCAGCATTTT